Listed below are T cell receptor beta chains from one sample, sequenced in a study of T cells in Graves' hyperthyroidism and ophthalmopathy. TCRdb itself ran the multiplex PCR reads through MiXCR, one entry per CDR3 protein. Among some 550,000 distinct CDR3 sequences listed, around 15% were seen once. The specimen was blood. These receptors all stem from a woman in her thirties or forties with Graves' ophthalmopathy. Both conserved end residues are part of each CDR3. A D gene is named only where the DNA matches it firmly. Only part of the rows carry a size: once, few, many, or a class if the clone is expanded.

clone size: .; V gene: TRBV12-3/TRBV12-4; D gene: .; J gene: TRBJ2-7; CDR3 protein: CASSLVYGYEQYF; CDR3 DNA: TGTGCCAGCAGTTTGGTCTATGGCTACGAGCAGTACTTC
clone size: .; V gene: TRBV6-2/TRBV6-3; D gene: TRBD1; J gene: TRBJ1-6; CDR3 protein: CASSTGTGSSPLHF; CDR3 DNA: TGTGCCAGCAGTACCGGGACAGGGAGCTCACCCCTCCACTTT
clone size: .; V gene: TRBV12-3/TRBV12-4; D gene: .; J gene: TRBJ1-5; CDR3 protein: CASSFQPSLSNQPQHF; CDR3 DNA: TGTGCCAGCAGTTTTCAGCCGTCGCTTAGCAATCAGCCCCAGCATTTT
clone size: many; V gene: TRBV28; D gene: TRBD1; J gene: TRBJ2-7; CDR3 protein: CASSSPPGTGPYEQYF; CDR3 DNA: TGTGCCAGCAGTTCCCCTCCCGGGACAGGACCCTACGAGCAGTACTTC
clone size: many; V gene: TRBV30; D gene: .; J gene: TRBJ2-5; CDR3 protein: CAWSVLGTETQYF; CDR3 DNA: TGTGCCTGGAGTGTACTAGGGACAGAGACCCAGTACTTC
clone size: few; V gene: TRBV24-1; D gene: .; J gene: TRBJ1-5; CDR3 protein: CATSDSGSNQPQHF; CDR3 DNA: TGTGCCACCAGTGATTCGGGAAGCAATCAGCCCCAGCATTTT
clone size: .; V gene: TRBV20-1; D gene: .; J gene: TRBJ2-3; CDR3 protein: CSARRPAERTDTQYF; CDR3 DNA: TGCAGTGCTAGACGGCCAGCGGAACGCACAGATACGCAGTATTTT
clone size: .; V gene: TRBV12-3/TRBV12-4; D gene: .; J gene: TRBJ2-5; CDR3 protein: CASSLDSVTRYF; CDR3 DNA: TGTGCCAGCAGTTTAGATTCGGTAACCCGGTACTTC
clone size: .; V gene: TRBV2; D gene: TRBD1; J gene: TRBJ1-1; CDR3 protein: CASRVSGTGGAVNTEAFF; CDR3 DNA: TGTGCCAGCAGGGTATCCGGGACAGGGGGCGCGGTGAACACTGAAGCTTTCTTT
clone size: many; V gene: TRBV18; D gene: .; J gene: TRBJ1-6; CDR3 protein: CASSPPGERGSPLHF; CDR3 DNA: TGTGCCAGCTCACCACCCGGGGAGAGGGGTTCACCCCTCCACTTT
clone size: .; V gene: TRBV9; D gene: TRBD1; J gene: TRBJ2-7; CDR3 protein: CASSETGTGGDEQYF; CDR3 DNA: TGTGCCAGCAGCGAAACCGGGACAGGGGGCGACGAGCAGTACTTC
clone size: .; V gene: TRBV10-3; D gene: TRBD2; J gene: TRBJ2-5; CDR3 protein: CAISAASGGAETQYF; CDR3 DNA: TGTGCCATCAGTGCGGCTAGCGGGGGGGCAGAGACCCAGTACTTC
clone size: .; V gene: TRBV6-9; D gene: .; J gene: TRBJ2-2; CDR3 protein: CASSYSGGPHTGELFF; CDR3 DNA: TGTGCCAGCAGTTATTCAGGAGGGCCGCACACCGGGGAGCTGTTTTTT
clone size: .; V gene: TRBV18; D gene: TRBD1; J gene: TRBJ2-7; CDR3 protein: CASSPGTGLAEQYF; CDR3 DNA: TGTGCCAGCTCACCAGGGACAGGGTTAGCCGAGCAGTACTTC
clone size: many; V gene: TRBV7-8; D gene: .; J gene: TRBJ1-2; CDR3 protein: CASSSLTRPDYGYTF; CDR3 DNA: TGTGCCAGCAGCTCCTTGACTAGGCCTGACTATGGCTACACCTTC
clone size: .; V gene: TRBV7-8; D gene: .; J gene: TRBJ2-1; CDR3 protein: CASSLTRGAYNEQFF; CDR3 DNA: TGTGCCAGCAGCCTTACCAGGGGAGCCTACAATGAGCAGTTCTTC
clone size: many; V gene: TRBV12-5; D gene: .; J gene: TRBJ1-6; CDR3 protein: CASSLGQSNSPLHF; CDR3 DNA: TGTGCTAGCTCACTTGGACAGAGTAATTCACCCCTCCACTTT
clone size: many; V gene: TRBV20-1; D gene: TRBD2; J gene: TRBJ2-5; CDR3 protein: CSARGGAGVKETQYF; CDR3 DNA: TGCAGTGCTAGAGGTGGAGCGGGGGTGAAAGAGACCCAGTACTTC
clone size: many; V gene: TRBV29-1; D gene: .; J gene: TRBJ1-1; CDR3 protein: CSVEVQGRTEAFF; CDR3 DNA: TGCAGCGTTGAGGTACAGGGAAGGACTGAAGCTTTCTTT
clone size: many; V gene: TRBV5-1; D gene: TRBD1; J gene: TRBJ2-7; CDR3 protein: CASSFQGQDLYEQYF; CDR3 DNA: TGCGCCAGCAGCTTCCAGGGACAGGATTTATACGAGCAGTACTTC
clone size: .; V gene: TRBV6-5; D gene: .; J gene: TRBJ1-2; CDR3 protein: CASSSSSGLRGYTF; CDR3 DNA: TGTGCCAGCAGTTCCTCTTCAGGCCTCCGTGGCTACACCTTC
clone size: many; V gene: TRBV5-6; D gene: .; J gene: TRBJ1-2; CDR3 protein: CASSPGIVGYTF; CDR3 DNA: TGTGCCAGCAGCCCAGGGATAGTAGGCTACACCTTC
clone size: .; V gene: TRBV10-3; D gene: .; J gene: TRBJ2-3; CDR3 protein: CAISESGGQSTDTQYF; CDR3 DNA: TGTGCCATCAGTGAGTCGGGGGGACAGTCCACAGATACGCAGTATTTT
clone size: .; V gene: TRBV5-6; D gene: TRBD1; J gene: TRBJ2-7; CDR3 protein: CASSLFSGQGWSSGPYEQYF; CDR3 DNA: TGTGCCAGCAGCTTGTTTTCGGGACAGGGTTGGAGTAGCGGACCCTACGAGCAGTACTTC
clone size: .; V gene: TRBV20-1; D gene: .; J gene: TRBJ2-1; CDR3 protein: CSASSRGTYNEQFF; CDR3 DNA: TGCAGTGCTTCTTCCCGGGGAACCTACAATGAGCAGTTCTTC
clone size: once; V gene: TRBV29-1; D gene: .; J gene: TRBJ2-5; CDR3 protein: CSVGALHPYF; CDR3 DNA: TGCAGCGTTGGTGCGCTCCATCCTTACTTC
clone size: .; V gene: TRBV4-2; D gene: TRBD2; J gene: TRBJ2-5; CDR3 protein: CASSRSGGEIETQYF; CDR3 DNA: TGTGCCAGCAGCCGTAGCGGGGGGGAGATAGAGACCCAGTACTTC
clone size: many; V gene: TRBV7-8; D gene: .; J gene: TRBJ2-1; CDR3 protein: CASSIPRFSSYNEQFF; CDR3 DNA: TGTGCCAGCAGCATTCCCAGGTTCAGCTCCTACAATGAGCAGTTCTTC
clone size: few; V gene: TRBV19; D gene: TRBD2; J gene: TRBJ2-3; CDR3 protein: CASRSPLTSGGAADTQYF; CDR3 DNA: TGTGCCAGTAGGTCACCACTCACTAGCGGGGGGGCCGCAGATACGCAGTATTTT
clone size: many; V gene: TRBV2; D gene: TRBD2; J gene: TRBJ2-3; CDR3 protein: CASSEPSGGPDTQYF; CDR3 DNA: TGTGCCAGCAGTGAGCCTAGCGGGGGCCCAGATACGCAGTATTTT
clone size: many; V gene: TRBV5-1; D gene: .; J gene: TRBJ2-2; CDR3 protein: CASSLPADTGELFF; CDR3 DNA: TGCGCCAGCAGCTTGCCAGCGGACACCGGGGAGCTGTTTTTT
clone size: many; V gene: TRBV28; D gene: TRBD2; J gene: TRBJ2-5; CDR3 protein: CASSTPRGKGPETQYF; CDR3 DNA: TGTGCCAGCAGTACCCCGCGGGGGAAGGGTCCAGAGACCCAGTACTTC
clone size: many; V gene: TRBV7-9; D gene: TRBD2; J gene: TRBJ2-5; CDR3 protein: CASSPPFEREALTGQETQYF; CDR3 DNA: TGTGCCAGCAGCCCCCCGTTTGAGCGGGAGGCCTTAACGGGCCAAGAGACCCAGTACTTC
clone size: many; V gene: TRBV7-2; D gene: TRBD2; J gene: TRBJ2-1; CDR3 protein: CASTLKTSGGRDEQFF; CDR3 DNA: TGTGCCAGCACCCTTAAGACTAGCGGGGGAAGGGATGAGCAGTTCTTC
clone size: .; V gene: TRBV6-2/TRBV6-3; D gene: .; J gene: TRBJ1-2; CDR3 protein: CASSYLRDSNYGYTF; CDR3 DNA: TGTGCCAGCAGTTATCTGCGAGACAGCAACTATGGCTACACCTTC
clone size: many; V gene: TRBV2; D gene: TRBD2; J gene: TRBJ2-2; CDR3 protein: CASSRTSGMNTGELFF; CDR3 DNA: TGTGCCAGCAGTCGGACTAGCGGGATGAACACCGGGGAGCTGTTTTTT
clone size: few; V gene: TRBV20-1; D gene: .; J gene: TRBJ1-3; CDR3 protein: CSASPENSGNTIYF; CDR3 DNA: TGCAGTGCTAGCCCTGAAAACTCTGGAAACACCATATATTTT
clone size: few; V gene: TRBV4-2; D gene: .; J gene: TRBJ2-5; CDR3 protein: CASSQEQSRETQYF; CDR3 DNA: TGTGCCAGCAGCCAAGAACAGTCGAGGGAGACCCAGTACTTC
clone size: many; V gene: TRBV20-1; D gene: .; J gene: TRBJ2-5; CDR3 protein: CSARSSVEGAQYF; CDR3 DNA: TGCAGTGCTAGATCCTCAGTTGAAGGTGCCCAGTACTTC
clone size: few; V gene: TRBV7-9; D gene: .; J gene: TRBJ1-1; CDR3 protein: CATSWTAGDTEAFF; CDR3 DNA: TGTGCCACCTCCTGGACAGCTGGGGACACTGAAGCTTTCTTT
clone size: .; V gene: TRBV20-1; D gene: TRBD1; J gene: TRBJ2-1; CDR3 protein: CSAKGDRAINNEQFF; CDR3 DNA: TGCAGTGCCAAGGGGGACAGGGCCATCAACAATGAGCAGTTCTTC
clone size: many; V gene: TRBV5-1; D gene: .; J gene: TRBJ2-1; CDR3 protein: CASSLWDPASEQFF; CDR3 DNA: TGCGCCAGCAGCCTGTGGGACCCAGCCAGTGAGCAGTTCTTC
clone size: many; V gene: TRBV11-2; D gene: .; J gene: TRBJ1-5; CDR3 protein: CASSLDTSQPQHF; CDR3 DNA: TGTGCCAGCAGCTTAGACACCTCTCAGCCCCAGCATTTT
clone size: few; V gene: TRBV11-2; D gene: .; J gene: TRBJ2-5; CDR3 protein: CASSERGRLQETQYF; CDR3 DNA: TGTGCCAGCAGTGAAAGAGGACGCCTACAAGAGACCCAGTACTTC
clone size: .; V gene: TRBV20-1; D gene: TRBD2; J gene: TRBJ2-1; CDR3 protein: CSARGIAGGDEQFF; CDR3 DNA: TGCAGTGCTAGAGGGATAGCGGGAGGGGATGAGCAGTTCTTC
clone size: .; V gene: TRBV6-2/TRBV6-3; D gene: .; J gene: TRBJ1-6; CDR3 protein: CASSPDRRPSYNSPLHF; CDR3 DNA: TGTGCCAGCAGTCCCGACCGAAGGCCCTCCTATAATTCACCCCTCCACTTT